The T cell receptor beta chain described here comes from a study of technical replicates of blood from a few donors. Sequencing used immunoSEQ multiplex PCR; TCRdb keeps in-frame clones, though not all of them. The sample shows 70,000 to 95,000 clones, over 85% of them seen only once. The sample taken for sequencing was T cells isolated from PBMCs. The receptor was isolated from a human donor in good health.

The DNA for the CDR3 is TGCAGTGCTAAGACAGGGGTAGGCTACACCTTC. Residues: CSAKTGVGYTF. The chain links TRBV20-1 to TRBJ1-2; the match to TRBD1 covers 8 bases. The V gene's germline CDR1 is DFQATT and CDR2 SNEGSKA (reference sequence). V was clipped by 4 bases and J by 8 bases; unmatched bases: 3. The CDR3 runs to 11 residues.